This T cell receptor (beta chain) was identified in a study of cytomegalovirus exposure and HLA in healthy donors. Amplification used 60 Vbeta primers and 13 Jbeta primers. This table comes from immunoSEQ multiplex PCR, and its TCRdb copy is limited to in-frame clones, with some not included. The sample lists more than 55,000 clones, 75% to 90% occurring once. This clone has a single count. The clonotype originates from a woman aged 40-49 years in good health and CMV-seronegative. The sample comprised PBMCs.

CDR3 DNA sequence: TGCGCCAGCAGCCAGGGTGACAGGGATCGCGAGACCCAGTACTTC. It translates to CASSQGDRDRETQYF. This sequence joins TRBV4-1 and TRBJ2-5; 7 positions agree with TRBD1. Germline CDR1 is MGHRA and CDR2 is YSYEKL. The CDR3 is made up of 15 amino acids. Trimming at V came to 3 bases and at J to 5 bases, leaving 9 bases not matched to a gene.